Listed below are T cell receptor beta chains from one sample, sequenced in a study of blood T cell repertoires in COVID-19. The protocol was immunoSEQ multiplex PCR, while the TCRdb copy is restricted to in-frame clones and leaves out a portion. The sample consists of about 69,000 clones, more than 75% of them appearing once. Input material: peripheral blood. Receptors originate from a human donor in a cohort sampled during active COVID-19. CDR3s include the opening cysteine and the closing phenylalanine or tryptophan. D genes are given only for firm matches. Where a row states a size, it is once, few, many or the class of an expanded clone; other rows omit it.

J,size,V,D,DNA,CDR3
TRBJ2-7,few,TRBV19,.,TGTGCCAGTAGTATAGAGGGAGGCAGGCCCTCCTACGAGCAGTACTTC,CASSIEGGRPSYEQYF
TRBJ1-1,.,TRBV18,TRBD1,TGTGCCAGCGCAACAGACAGGGCAGGCACTGAAGCTTTCTTT,CASATDRAGTEAFF
TRBJ2-7,.,TRBV5-5,.,TGTGCCAGCAGCTCCTCAGGGGTGGCCGACGAGCAGTACTTC,CASSSSGVADEQYF
TRBJ1-2,.,TRBV6-5,TRBD1,TGTGCCAGCAGTTACCTGGACAGGTCCTATGGCTACACCTTC,CASSYLDRSYGYTF
TRBJ2-2,.,TRBV7-9,.,TGTGCCAGCAGCTTAGCGTTAGCGGACACCGGGGAGCTGTTTTTT,CASSLALADTGELFF
TRBJ2-3,few,TRBV7-2,.,TGTGCCAGCAGCTCCCGGCGGACAACCACAGATACGCAGTATTTT,CASSSRRTTTDTQYF
TRBJ2-7,.,TRBV20-1,TRBD2,TGCAGTGCTAGTAAGCTAGCGGGAGGGCTGGGCTTCGACGAGCAGTACTTC,CSASKLAGGLGFDEQYF
TRBJ2-5,.,TRBV10-3,TRBD2,TGTGCCACCAGACTAGCGGTGCAAGAGACCCAGTACTTC,CATRLAVQETQYF
TRBJ2-7,.,TRBV18,TRBD2,TGTGCCAGCTCTGCCTTAGCGGGAGGCGCCTACGAGCAGTACTTC,CASSALAGGAYEQYF
TRBJ2-7,once,TRBV7-2,.,TGTGCCAGCAGCCTTCAATCGGACTGGCCCAGCGAGCAGTACTTC,CASSLQSDWPSEQYF
TRBJ2-2,few,TRBV12-3/TRBV12-4,TRBD1,TGTGCCAGCAGTAGGGACAGCGGGGAGCTGTTTTTT,CASSRDSGELFF
TRBJ2-1,.,TRBV27,TRBD2,TGTGCCAGCAGTGATCCGGGGACTACTCCCTACAATGAGCAGTTCTTC,CASSDPGTTPYNEQFF
TRBJ2-7,.,TRBV5-1,TRBD1,TGCGCCAGCAGCTTGTCAAGGGACAGTCGGCAAGAGTCCTTCGAGCAGTACTTC,CASSLSRDSRQESFEQYF
TRBJ1-1,.,TRBV6-5,TRBD1,TGTGCCAGCAGGACAGGGGGCGGTGAAGCTTTCTTT,CASRTGGGEAFF
TRBJ2-7,.,TRBV28,TRBD2,TGTGCCAGTTTGGGGGGGTACGAGCAGTACTTC,CASLGGYEQYF
TRBJ1-1,few,TRBV28,TRBD1,TGTGCCAGCAGGGACAGGGCTGAAGCTTTCTTT,CASRDRAEAFF
TRBJ1-5,.,TRBV5-6,TRBD1,TGTGCCAGCAGCTTGGGGACAGGGGGACAGCCCCAGCATTTT,CASSLGTGGQPQHF
TRBJ2-5,.,TRBV27,.,TGTGCCAGCAGTTTAGGGACACAAGAGACCCAGTACTTC,CASSLGTQETQYF
TRBJ2-1,.,TRBV25-1,TRBD2,TGTGCCAGCCTGGGACTAGCGGTCTACAATGAGCAGTTCTTC,CASLGLAVYNEQFF
TRBJ2-3,few,TRBV25-1,.,TGTGCCAGCACGGGGATGGGTACGCAGTATTTT,CASTGMGTQYF
TRBJ2-2,.,TRBV11-2,.,TGTGCCAGCAGCTCGAGGGGGGGGACGAACACCGGGGAGCTGTTTTTT,CASSSRGGTNTGELFF
TRBJ2-7,.,TRBV6-5,TRBD1,TGTGCCAGCAGCCTCGGACAGGGCCTAGGAGAGCAGTACTTC,CASSLGQGLGEQYF
TRBJ2-7,.,TRBV18,.,TGTGCCAGCTCACCCTCCGGGACATCCTTGTACGAGCAGTACTTC,CASSPSGTSLYEQYF
TRBJ2-5,.,TRBV3-1/TRBV3-2,.,TGTGCCAGCAGCCAAGGGGGAGCGACGGCAGAGACCCAGTACTTC,CASSQGGATAETQYF
TRBJ1-1,once,TRBV18,TRBD1,TGTGCCAGCTCACCCGGACAGGGGAGGTTGAACACTGAAGCTTTCTTT,CASSPGQGRLNTEAFF
TRBJ2-5,.,TRBV6-5,.,TGTGCCAGCAGTCTTAACAGGAGCCCTCAAGAGACCCAGTACTTC,CASSLNRSPQETQYF
TRBJ2-7,.,TRBV25-1,.,TGTGCCAGCAGTGGAGCCCCCCGCAGGGGCAGGTCCTCCTACGAGCAGTACTTC,CASSGAPRRGRSSYEQYF
TRBJ1-6,.,TRBV23-1,.,TGCGCCAGCAGTCACGGGAGGGCCTACCTTCTAAATTCACCCCTCCACTTT,CASSHGRAYLLNSPLHF
TRBJ2-3,.,TRBV19,TRBD2,TGTGCCAGTAGTCGGCGGACTAGCGGGGGGGGAAGCACAGATACGCAGTATTTT,CASSRRTSGGGSTDTQYF
TRBJ2-4,.,TRBV19,TRBD2,TGTGCCAGTAGACCCGGTGCTAGCGGAAAAAACATTCAGTACTTC,CASRPGASGKNIQYF
TRBJ1-5,.,TRBV19,TRBD1,TGTGCCAGTTCGTCCGGGACAGGGAATCAGCAGCCCCAGCATTTT,CASSSGTGNQQPQHF
TRBJ2-7,.,TRBV10-3,.,TGTGCCATCGGATCAACAAGACAGTCCTACGAGCAGTACTTC,CAIGSTRQSYEQYF
TRBJ2-7,.,TRBV27,.,TGTGCCAGCAGGAGGGGGGGGGCTTACGAGCAGTACTTC,CASRRGGAYEQYF
TRBJ2-7,.,TRBV6-5,.,TGTGCCAGCAGTTACAGGGAGCAAGGGTACGAGCAGTACTTC,CASSYREQGYEQYF
TRBJ2-1,once,TRBV27,TRBD2,TGTGCCAGCAGTTTTCGGGGGGGCGTCAGCTCCTACAATGAGCAGTTCTTC,CASSFRGGVSSYNEQFF
TRBJ2-7,once,TRBV4-2,.,TGTGCCAGCAGCCAAGGCTCTACAGGAGCATACGAGCAGTACTTC,CASSQGSTGAYEQYF
TRBJ1-4,.,TRBV15,TRBD1,TGTGCCACCAGCAGAGGTGCCAGGGGGCTGGCTAATGAAAAACTGTTTTTT,CATSRGARGLANEKLFF
TRBJ2-3,.,TRBV7-9,TRBD2,TGTGCCAGCAGCTTAGCCATCCGAGCGGGGTCACGCGCAGATACGCAGTATTTT,CASSLAIRAGSRADTQYF
TRBJ2-3,.,TRBV6-5,TRBD1,TGTGCCAGCAGTCTCGAACAGGGGGATACGCAGTATTTT,CASSLEQGDTQYF
TRBJ2-2,few,TRBV4-1,.,TGCGCCAGCAGCCGAGAGACATTCACCGGGGAGCTGTTTTTT,CASSRETFTGELFF
TRBJ1-6,few,TRBV4-1,.,TGCGCCAGCAGCCAAGAGGAGGGCAGGGCCTCACCCCTCCACTTT,CASSQEEGRASPLHF
TRBJ2-5,.,TRBV11-1,.,TGTGCCAGCAGCTTTGCAGTTACGGAGACCCAGTACTTC,CASSFAVTETQYF
TRBJ1-1,.,TRBV19,TRBD1,TGTGCCAGTACCTTAAGAGGAGGACAGGGAGGCTCTGAAGCTTTCTTT,CASTLRGGQGGSEAFF
TRBJ2-7,.,TRBV9,TRBD1,TGTGCCAGCAGCGTAAGACCGAACGGACAGGAGCCCCCAGAGCAGTACTTC,CASSVRPNGQEPPEQYF
TRBJ1-2,.,TRBV29-1,TRBD1,TGCAGCGTTCAGGGACAGGGGTATGGCTACACCTTC,CSVQGQGYGYTF
TRBJ2-7,.,TRBV5-1,TRBD1,TGCGCCAGCAGCTTGTCTTCCGCGACAGGGGGATCCTACGAGCAGTACTTC,CASSLSSATGGSYEQYF
TRBJ2-3,few,TRBV5-4,TRBD1,TGTGCCAGCGGGCCTAACAGGGGGGCCGACGCAGATACGCAGTATTTT,CASGPNRGADADTQYF
TRBJ1-1,.,TRBV5-1,.,TGCGCCAGCAGCTTGGAACCCGAGGGCACTGAAGCTTTCTTT,CASSLEPEGTEAFF